The present TCR beta chain was sequenced within a study of spatial heterogeneity in lung cancer. The CDR3 is 14 residues long. Germline V gene sequence: CDR1 DFQATT, CDR2 SNEGSKA (reference sequence). The V gene end was trimmed by 6 bases and the J gene end by 1 base; junction bases not matched to a gene: 4. Every individual TCR cDNA molecule carried its own unique molecular identifier, which allowed correction of PCR and sequencing errors. Using its own MiXCR run on the 5' RACE reads, TCRdb lists one record per CDR3 protein. Among tens of thousands of distinct CDR3 sequences, around 5.2% were seen once, and the ten largest hold under 30%. Regarding the study as a whole: Ubiquitous expanded tumor TCRs showed up in blood more at resection than follow-up.

This clonotype was seen ten or more times. Its antigen is still unknown. Time point specified: sample taken at primary tumor resection. Unsorted whole RNA of tumor, nontumor lung or frozen PBMC was sequenced. The donor group consisted of roughly 76 patients who had untreated, early-stage non-small cell lung cancer. The sample here was PBMCs, taken at surgery. The V call is TRBV20-1, the J call TRBJ1-3; 9 bases align to TRBD1. The TCR sequence derives from a female donor with early-stage non-small cell lung cancer. This chain's CDR3 is CSAVDRGSGNTIYF. CDR3 nucleotide sequence: TGCAGTGCAGTGGACAGGGGATCTGGAAACACCATATATTTT.